This TCR beta chain was found in a study of T cells in lung cancer brain metastases. Looking at the study overall: Between primary and metastasis resection, about 90% of the roughly 20 patients were untreated. Median interval between primary and brain metastasis samples was 348 days.

Findings and limits, study-wide: Brain metastases had fewer unique productive clones than primaries (median about 1,500 versus 4,500). Most clones were lesion-specific, with limited overlap between paired lesions (mean Morisita index roughly 0.25).

The assay was immunoSEQ multiplex PCR, and TCRdb's table has in-frame clones only and misses some. Among about 6,200 clones listed, roughly 89% were seen once. From germline, CDR1 is GTSNPN and CDR2 SVGIG (reference sequence). The CDR3 contains 13 residues. About this clone itself: Its antigen is unknown. Relative to the germline gene, one junction end is altered; a read error may explain this.

The V gene is TRBV30, the J gene TRBJ1-1; D is undetermined. Input material: tumor tissue from the primary lung tumor. The source of this sequence is a man aged 50-60 years with non-small cell lung cancer. The CDR3 reads CAWSVTRNTEAFF. In DNA, the CDR3 is TGTGCCTGGAGTGTAACTAGGAACACTGAAGCTTTTTTT.